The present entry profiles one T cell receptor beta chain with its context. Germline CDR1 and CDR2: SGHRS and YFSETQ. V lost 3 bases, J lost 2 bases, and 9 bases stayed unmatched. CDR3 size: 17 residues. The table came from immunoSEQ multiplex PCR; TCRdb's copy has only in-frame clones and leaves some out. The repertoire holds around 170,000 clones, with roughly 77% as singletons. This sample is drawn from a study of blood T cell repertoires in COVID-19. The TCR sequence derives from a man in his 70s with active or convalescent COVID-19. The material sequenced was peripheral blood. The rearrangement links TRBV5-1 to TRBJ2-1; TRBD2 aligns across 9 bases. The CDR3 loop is CASSSPGLAQTYNEQFF. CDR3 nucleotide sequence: TGCGCCAGCAGCTCCCCGGGACTAGCACAAACCTACAATGAGCAGTTCTTC.